Each of the 19 T cell receptor beta chains below was sequenced from the same sample in a study of glioma-infiltrating T cells. Using RNA template, CDR3s of TCR alpha and beta were amplified with iRepertoire arm-PCR. TCRdb analysed the multiplex PCR reads with MiXCR anew, one entry per CDR3 protein. The table records about 89,000 distinct CDR3 sequences, 20% to 25% of them present only once. Sequencing input: glioma tissue, nonneoplastic brain tissue, or PBMCs (not recorded which). These receptors originate from a human donor with low-grade glioma or glioblastoma, undergoing nonglioma brain surgery, or in good health (not recorded which).

The chain links TRBV27 to TRBJ2-7, with D maybe TRBD1 (6 bases). Germline V gives CDR1 MNHEY, CDR2 SMNVEV (reference sequence). This CDR3 region has 17 residues. Deletions cut 2 bases from V and 2 bases from J, with 19 bases between. CDR3 nucleotide sequence: TGTGCCAGCAGTTTAGAATTCGTGGCACAGGGCCCCTACGAGCAGTACTTC. Translated: CASSLEFVAQGPYEQYF.

This clonotype came up many times. The V gene is TRBV6-1, the J gene TRBJ2-2, with 7 bases aligning to TRBD1. CDR3 length equals 14 residues. Germline CDR1 is MNHNS and CDR2 is SASEGT. V lost 10 bases to trimming and J lost 0 bases; unmatched junction nucleotides: 5. The CDR3 is CATRGIPNTGELFF. The CDR3 region has the DNA TGTGCCACCAGGGGGATTCCGAACACCGGGGAGCTGTTTTTT.

This clonotype showed up many times. The chain recombines TRBV19 with TRBJ1-2; TRBD1 matches 7 bases. This CDR3 contains 12 residues. Trimming removed 8 bases from V and 7 bases from J; junction bases left unmatched: 7. Germline CDR1 is LNHDA and CDR2 is SQIVND (reference sequence). Here the CDR3 DNA reads TGTGCCAGTTCCGACAGGGTACTTGGCTACACCTTC. It codes for CASSDRVLGYTF.

This clonotype was picked up many times. This chain joins TRBV27 and TRBJ2-1; 12 bases align to TRBD2. The germline CDR1 and CDR2 sequences are MNHEY and SMNVEV (reference sequence). With 3 bases clipped from V and 9 bases from J, the junction kept 12 bases outside the gene matches. This CDR3 contains 17 residues. In DNA form, the CDR3 reads TGTGCCAGCAGTTTGAGGTCTAGCGGGAGGGACACATTTGAGCAGTTCTTC. Residues: CASSLRSSGRDTFEQFF.

This clonotype was found many times. This rearrangement joins TRBV3-1 to TRBJ2-5, with TRBD1 matching over 7 bases. Unmatched junction bases numbered 7, after V lost 4 bases and J lost 2 bases. This CDR3 region has 15 residues. Germline V gene sequence: CDR1 LGHDT, CDR2 YNNKEL (reference sequence). In DNA form, the CDR3 reads TGTGCCAGCAGCCGAAGTGGGGACAGACAAGAGACCCAGTACTTC. Translation gives CASSRSGDRQETQYF.

This clonotype has at least ten counts. This rearrangement joins TRBV6-1 to TRBJ1-1, with D hard to call. V was shortened by 6 bases and J by 11 bases, with 22 bases between the two germline ends. The CDR3 covers 14 residues. Germline V gene lookup returns CDR1 MNHNS and CDR2 SASEGT. CDR3 coding DNA: TGTGCCAGCAGCAACTCCTACGGACGGGTCCAGGCTTTCTTT. Amino acid sequence: CASSNSYGRVQAFF.

This chain joins TRBV11-2 and TRBJ2-3; TRBD2 matches at 14 bases. The CDR3 length is 17 residues. Per the germline V gene, CDR1 is SGHAT and CDR2 is FQNNGV. V lost 5 bases and J lost 0; bases outside the gene matches: 4. The CDR3 is CASSGTSGRGSTDTQYF. In nucleotides, the CDR3 is TGTGCCAGCAGCGGGACTAGCGGGAGAGGAAGCACAGATACGCAGTATTTT.

A few counts support this clonotype. The chain combines TRBV7-9 with TRBJ1-4; D unclear. CDR1 is SEHNR, CDR2 FQNEAQ, per germline (reference sequence). The V gene lost 1 base and the J gene lost 10 bases, with 4 bases spanning the gap. The CDR3 runs 11 residues. CDR3 sequence reads: CASSLGGKLFF. The CDR3 DNA reads TGTGCCAGCAGCTTAGGGGGAAAACTGTTTTTT.

The chain uses TRBV5-1 and TRBJ2-1; 12 nucleotides line up with TRBD2. From germline, CDR1 is SGHRS and CDR2 YFSETQ. The CDR3 is made up of 14 amino acids. Trimming cost V 7 bases and J 9 bases; bases outside gene matches: 8. CDR3 sequence reads: CASSRTSGTAEQFF. The CDR3, as DNA: TGCGCCAGCTCGAGGACTAGCGGGACAGCTGAGCAGTTCTTC. The whole variable domain, remainder taken from reference TRBV5-1 and TRBJ2-1, is KAGVTQTPRYLIKTRGQQVTLSCSPISGHRSVSWYQQTPGQGLQFLFEYFSETQRNKGNFPGRFSGRQFSNSRSEMNVSTLELGDSALYLCASSRTSGTAEQFFGPGTRLTVL.

This clonotype was counted ten times or more. This rearrangement joins TRBV10-3 to TRBJ1-1; D unclear. The germline V and J ends were trimmed by 2 bases and 2 bases, with 6 bases remaining between them. Germline loops: CDR1 ENHRY, CDR2 SYGVKD. This CDR3 has 13 residues. CDR3 sequence reads: CAISEHGNTEAFF. CDR3 DNA sequence: TGTGCCATCAGTGAGCATGGAAACACTGAAGCTTTCTTT.

A few counts support this clonotype. This sequence joins TRBV10-2 and TRBJ2-7; D assignment may be TRBD1 or TRBD2 (5 bases each). The V end lost 3 bases, the J end lost 3 bases, and 15 bases lay between the germline ends. The CDR3 has 15 residues. Germline V gene sequence: CDR1 WSHSY, CDR2 SAAADI. This chain's CDR3 is CASSDRPGAIYEQYF. In nucleotides, the CDR3 is TGCGCCAGCAGTGACCGACCCGGGGCTATCTACGAGCAGTACTTC.

This clonotype was picked up many times. The CDR3 region is CASSLYPSVDGYTF. The DNA for the CDR3 is TGTGCCAGCAGCCTATACCCCTCCGTCGATGGCTACACCTTC. The V gene is TRBV7-2, the J gene TRBJ1-2; D is undetermined. The germline V and J ends were trimmed by 5 bases and 6 bases, with 16 bases remaining between them. The CDR3 contains 14 residues. From germline, CDR1 is SGHTA and CDR2 FQGNSA.

A remark on this clonotype: Here the CDR3 omits its conserved ending phenylalanine or tryptophan, so a read error is the likely source. The chain couples TRBV7-7 to TRBJ2-7, with a tentative D call TRBD2 (5 bases). The germline V and J ends were trimmed by 5 bases and 1 base, with 9 bases remaining between them. Germline CDR1 and CDR2: SSHAT and FNYEAQ (reference sequence). The CDR3 contains 13 residues. CDR3 sequence reads: CASSAGSSYEQYL. CDR3 DNA sequence: TGTGCCAGCAGCGCGGGTTCTTCCTACGAGCAGTACTTA.

This clonotype was seen only a few times. This chain uses TRBV4-2 with TRBJ2-1; D is perhaps TRBD1 (6 bases). V lost 5 bases and J lost 5, with 10 bases in between. The germline CDR1 and CDR2 sequences are LGHNA and YNFKEQ. This CDR3 is 13 amino acids long. The CDR3, as DNA: TGTGCCAGCAGCGACAGGACAGACAATGAGCAGTTCTTC. Amino acid sequence: CASSDRTDNEQFF.

J is TRBJ2-1 and V is TRBV3-1; D is unclear. CDR3 length equals 15 residues. The germline gives CDR1 LGHDT, CDR2 YNNKEL (reference sequence). V dropped 4 bases and J dropped 4 bases, with 14 bases sitting between them. CDR3 amino acids: CASSRERTRYNEQFF. In DNA, the CDR3 is TGTGCCAGCAGCCGAGAACGAACCAGGTACAATGAGCAGTTCTTC.

This clonotype has only a few counts. This chain joins TRBV4-1 and TRBJ2-5, with 9 bases aligning to TRBD1. J gave up 3 bases and V 4 bases, and 9 bases lay outside the gene matches. The germline V gene has CDR1 MGHRA and CDR2 YSYEKL. This CDR3 has 16 residues. CDR3 sequence: CASSPAGRTGEETQYF. CDR3 nucleotides: TGCGCCAGCAGCCCCGCCGGCCGGACAGGGGAAGAGACCCAGTACTTC.

The sample holds many counts of this clonotype. The rearrangement uses TRBV6-2 or TRBV6-3 and TRBJ2-3, with a possible D match to TRBD1 (6 bases). Trimming took 2 bases from V and 3 from J, leaving 6 bases between them. The CDR3 extends over 13 amino acids. Per germline, CDR1 MNHEY and CDR2 SVGEGT. CDR3 region: CASSYTGTDTQYF. CDR3 coding DNA: TGTGCCAGCAGTTACACAGGGACAGATACGCAGTATTTT.

This clonotype came up many times. The rearrangement uses TRBV15 and TRBJ1-4, with D uncertain. The CDR3 runs to 13 residues. The germline V gene encodes CDR1 LNHNV and CDR2 YYDKDF (reference sequence). Deletions cut 2 bases from V and 3 bases from J, with 4 bases between. CDR3 residues: CATSRRANEKLFF. In DNA form, the CDR3 reads TGTGCCACCAGCAGAAGGGCTAATGAAAAACTGTTTTTT.

This clonotype was counted many times. The rearrangement joins TRBV29-1 to TRBJ1-1; TRBD1 might be the D (5 bases). CDR3 length: 13 residues. The ends were cut back, 7 bases at V and 3 bases at J, with 15 bases in the middle. Germline loops: CDR1 SQVTM, CDR2 ANQGSEA. The CDR3 sequence is CSAIEGVYTEAFF. Written as DNA, the CDR3 is TGCAGCGCAATTGAAGGGGTCTACACTGAAGCTTTCTTT.